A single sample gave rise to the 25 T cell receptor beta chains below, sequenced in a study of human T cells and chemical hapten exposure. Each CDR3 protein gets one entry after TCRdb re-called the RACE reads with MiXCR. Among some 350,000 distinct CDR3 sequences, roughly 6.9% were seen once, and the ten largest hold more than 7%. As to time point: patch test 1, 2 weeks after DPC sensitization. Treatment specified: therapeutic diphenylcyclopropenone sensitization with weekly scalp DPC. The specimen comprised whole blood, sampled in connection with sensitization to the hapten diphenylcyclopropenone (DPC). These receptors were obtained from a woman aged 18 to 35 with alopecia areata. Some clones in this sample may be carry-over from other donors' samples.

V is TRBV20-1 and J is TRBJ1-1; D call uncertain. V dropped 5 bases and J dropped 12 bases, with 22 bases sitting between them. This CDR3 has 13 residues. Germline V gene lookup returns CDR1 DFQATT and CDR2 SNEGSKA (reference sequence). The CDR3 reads CSAYPNRPPNTFF. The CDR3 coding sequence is TGCAGTGCTTACCCGAACCGGCCTCCTAATACTTTCTTT.

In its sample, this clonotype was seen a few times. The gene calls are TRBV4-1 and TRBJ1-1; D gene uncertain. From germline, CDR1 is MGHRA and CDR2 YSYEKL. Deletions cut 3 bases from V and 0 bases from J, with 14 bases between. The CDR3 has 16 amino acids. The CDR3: CASSQAVTAMNTEAFF. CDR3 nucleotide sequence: TGCGCCAGCAGCCAGGCCGTTACAGCGATGAACACTGAAGCTTTCTTT.

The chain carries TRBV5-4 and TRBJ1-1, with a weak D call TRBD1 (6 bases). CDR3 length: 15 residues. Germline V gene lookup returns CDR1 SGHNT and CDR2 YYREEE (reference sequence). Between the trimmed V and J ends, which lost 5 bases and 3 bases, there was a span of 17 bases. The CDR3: CASSSEGGMDTEAFF. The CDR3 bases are TGTGCCAGCAGTTCAGAGGGGGGCATGGACACTGAAGCTTTCTTT.

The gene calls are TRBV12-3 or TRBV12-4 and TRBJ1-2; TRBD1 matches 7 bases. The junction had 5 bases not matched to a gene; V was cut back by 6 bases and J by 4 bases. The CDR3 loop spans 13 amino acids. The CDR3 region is CASRWDSSYGYTF. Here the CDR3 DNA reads TGTGCCAGCAGATGGGACAGCAGCTATGGCTACACCTTC.

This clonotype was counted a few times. The CDR3 coding sequence is TGCAGTGCCGACAGGGGAGGCGGTACTGAAGCTTTCTTT. Encoded protein: CSADRGGGTEAFF. The V and J genes are TRBV20-1 and TRBJ1-1, with 8 bases identical to TRBD1. The CDR3 is 13 amino acids. Germline CDR1 is DFQATT and CDR2 is SNEGSKA (reference sequence). V lost 6 bases, J lost 5 bases, and 8 bases stayed unmatched.

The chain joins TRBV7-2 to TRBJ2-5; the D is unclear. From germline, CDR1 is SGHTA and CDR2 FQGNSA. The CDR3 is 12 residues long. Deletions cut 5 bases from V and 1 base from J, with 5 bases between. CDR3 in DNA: TGTGCCAGCAGCGTGACCCAAGAGACCCAGTACTTC. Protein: CASSVTQETQYF.

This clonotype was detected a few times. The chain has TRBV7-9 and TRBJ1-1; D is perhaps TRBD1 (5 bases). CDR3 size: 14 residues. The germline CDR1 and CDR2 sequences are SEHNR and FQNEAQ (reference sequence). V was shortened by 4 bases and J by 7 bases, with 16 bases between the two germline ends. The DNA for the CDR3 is TGTGCCAGCAGCTGGGGGGGGAAGGATGGTGAAGCTTTCTTT. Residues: CASSWGGKDGEAFF.

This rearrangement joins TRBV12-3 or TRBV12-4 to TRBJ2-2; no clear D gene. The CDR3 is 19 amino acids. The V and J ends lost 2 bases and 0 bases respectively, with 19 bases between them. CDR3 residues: CASSLFLVSPPSNTGELFF. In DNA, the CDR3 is TGTGCCAGCAGTTTATTCCTGGTCTCCCCGCCCTCGAACACCGGGGAGCTGTTTTTT.

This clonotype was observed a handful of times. DNA for the CDR3: TGTGCCATCCTATTCGGGCCCACAGATACGCAGTATTTT. It specifies CAILFGPTDTQYF. This chain joins TRBV10-3 and TRBJ2-3, with no clear D. The germline gives CDR1 ENHRY, CDR2 SYGVKD. Trimming left V 8 bases short and J 2 bases short, with 11 bases between. The CDR3 loop spans 13 amino acids.

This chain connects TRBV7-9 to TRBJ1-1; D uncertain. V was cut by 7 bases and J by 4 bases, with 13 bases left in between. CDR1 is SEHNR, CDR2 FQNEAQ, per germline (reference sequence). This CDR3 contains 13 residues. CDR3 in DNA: TGTGCCAGCATCCCTGGGGTTGTCACTGAAGCTTTCTTT. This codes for CASIPGVVTEAFF. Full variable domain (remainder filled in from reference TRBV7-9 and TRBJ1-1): DTGVSQNPRHKITKRGQNVTFRCDPISEHNRLYWYRQTLGQGPEFLTYFQNEAQLEKSRLLSDRFSAERPKGSFSTLEIQRTEQGDSAMYLCASIPGVVTEAFFGQGTRLTVV.

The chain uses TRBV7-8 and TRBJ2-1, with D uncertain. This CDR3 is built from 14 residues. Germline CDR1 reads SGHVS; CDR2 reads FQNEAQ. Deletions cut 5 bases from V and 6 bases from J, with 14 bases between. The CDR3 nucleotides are TGTGCCAGCAGCCCCCCTAGGGTCCCCAATGAGCAGTTCTTC. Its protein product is CASSPPRVPNEQFF. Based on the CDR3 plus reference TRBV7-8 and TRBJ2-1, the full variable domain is GAGVSQSPRYKVAKRGQDVALRCDPISGHVSLFWYQQALGQGPEFLTYFQNEAQLDKSGLPSDRFFAERPEGSVSTLKIQRTQQEDSAVYLCASSPPRVPNEQFFGPGTRLTVL.

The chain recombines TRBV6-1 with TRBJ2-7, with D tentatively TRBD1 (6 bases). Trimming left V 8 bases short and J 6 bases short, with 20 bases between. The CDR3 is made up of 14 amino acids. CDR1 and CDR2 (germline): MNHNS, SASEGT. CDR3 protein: CASLFQGLRGEQYF. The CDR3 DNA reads TGTGCCAGCCTATTCCAGGGGCTACGGGGCGAGCAGTACTTC.

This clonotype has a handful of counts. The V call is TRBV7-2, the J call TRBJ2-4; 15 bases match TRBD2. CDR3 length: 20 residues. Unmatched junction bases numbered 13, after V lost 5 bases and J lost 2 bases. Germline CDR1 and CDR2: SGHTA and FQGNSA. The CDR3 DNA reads TGTGCCAGCAGCCACCAAACTGGACTAGCGGGGGGGCCGTCCAAAAACATTCAGTACTTC. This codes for CASSHQTGLAGGPSKNIQYF.

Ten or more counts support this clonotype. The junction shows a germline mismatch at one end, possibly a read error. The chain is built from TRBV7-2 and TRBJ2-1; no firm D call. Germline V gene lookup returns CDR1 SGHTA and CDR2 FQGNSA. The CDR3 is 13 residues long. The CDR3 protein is CASRLGQYNEQFF. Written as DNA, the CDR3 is TGTGCCAGCCGCTTAGGGCAGTACAATGAGCAGTTCTTC.

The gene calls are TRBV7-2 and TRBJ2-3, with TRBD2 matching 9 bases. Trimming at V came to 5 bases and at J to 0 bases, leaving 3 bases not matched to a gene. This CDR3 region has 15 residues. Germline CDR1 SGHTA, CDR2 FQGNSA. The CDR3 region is CASSSGGPSTDTQYF. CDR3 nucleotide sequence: TGTGCCAGCAGCAGCGGGGGGCCTAGCACAGATACGCAGTATTTT.

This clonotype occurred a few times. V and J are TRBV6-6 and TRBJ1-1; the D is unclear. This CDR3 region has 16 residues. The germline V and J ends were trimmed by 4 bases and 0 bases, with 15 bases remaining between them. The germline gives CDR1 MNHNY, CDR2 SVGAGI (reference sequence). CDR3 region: CASSFPPHALNTEAFF. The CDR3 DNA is TGTGCCAGCAGTTTCCCCCCCCATGCCTTGAACACTGAAGCTTTCTTT.

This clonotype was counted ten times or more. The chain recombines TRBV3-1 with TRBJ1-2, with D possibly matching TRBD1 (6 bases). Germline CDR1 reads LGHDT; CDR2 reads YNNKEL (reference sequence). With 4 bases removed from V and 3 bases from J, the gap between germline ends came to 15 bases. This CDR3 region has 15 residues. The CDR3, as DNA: TGTGCCAGCAGCCTCCGCCGGGGGCCCTACTATGGCTACACCTTC. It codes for CASSLRRGPYYGYTF.

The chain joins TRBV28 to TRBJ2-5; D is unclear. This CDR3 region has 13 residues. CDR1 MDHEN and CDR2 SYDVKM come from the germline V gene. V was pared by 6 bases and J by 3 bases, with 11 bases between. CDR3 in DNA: TGTGCCAGCAGGCCGGCAATTGAAGAGACCCAGTACTTC. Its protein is CASRPAIEETQYF.

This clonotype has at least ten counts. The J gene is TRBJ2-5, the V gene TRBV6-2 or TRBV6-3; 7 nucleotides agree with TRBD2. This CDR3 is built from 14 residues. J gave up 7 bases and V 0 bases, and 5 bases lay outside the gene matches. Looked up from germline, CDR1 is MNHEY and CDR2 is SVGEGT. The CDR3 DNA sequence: TGTGCCAGCAGTTACTCCCGACTAGCTGGGACCCAGTACTTC. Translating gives CASSYSRLAGTQYF.

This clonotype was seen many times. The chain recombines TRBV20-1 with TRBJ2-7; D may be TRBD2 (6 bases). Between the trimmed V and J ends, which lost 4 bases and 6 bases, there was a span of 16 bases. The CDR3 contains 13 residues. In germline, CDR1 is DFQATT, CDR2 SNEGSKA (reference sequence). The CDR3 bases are TGCAGTGCTAAAAGGGACGGGAGAGGCGAGCAGTACTTC. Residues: CSAKRDGRGEQYF.

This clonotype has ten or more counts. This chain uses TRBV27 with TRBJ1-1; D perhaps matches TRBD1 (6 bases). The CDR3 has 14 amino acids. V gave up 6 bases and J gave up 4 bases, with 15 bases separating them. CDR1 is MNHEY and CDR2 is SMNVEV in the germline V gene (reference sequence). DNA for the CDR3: TGTGCCAGCAGGGGTGTGTCGGGGGCCACTGAAGCTTTCTTT. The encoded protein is CASRGVSGATEAFF.

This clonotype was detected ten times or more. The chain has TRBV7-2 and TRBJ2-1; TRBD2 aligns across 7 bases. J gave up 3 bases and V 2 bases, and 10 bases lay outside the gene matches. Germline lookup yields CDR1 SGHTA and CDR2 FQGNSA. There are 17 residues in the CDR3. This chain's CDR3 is CASSLIGSSGSYNEQFF. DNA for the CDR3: TGTGCCAGCAGCTTAATTGGGTCTAGCGGAAGCTACAATGAGCAGTTCTTC.

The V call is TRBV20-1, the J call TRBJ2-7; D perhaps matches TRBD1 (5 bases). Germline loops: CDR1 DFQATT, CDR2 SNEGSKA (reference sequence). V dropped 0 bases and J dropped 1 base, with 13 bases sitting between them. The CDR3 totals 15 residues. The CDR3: CSARDGSQGSYEQYF. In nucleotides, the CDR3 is TGCAGTGCTAGAGATGGGTCCCAGGGTTCCTACGAGCAGTACTTC.

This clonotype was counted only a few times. This CDR3 reads CASSSEAYGYTF. Here the CDR3 DNA reads TGTGCCAGCAGCTCCGAAGCTTATGGCTACACCTTC. This chain uses TRBV7-9 with TRBJ1-2; D gene ambiguous. The CDR3 is 12 amino acids. In germline, CDR1 is SEHNR, CDR2 FQNEAQ (reference sequence). V was cut by 4 bases and J by 5 bases, with 8 bases left in between. Full variable domain (outside the CDR3, taken from reference TRBV7-9 and TRBJ1-2): DTGVSQNPRHKITKRGQNVTFRCDPISEHNRLYWYRQTLGQGPEFLTYFQNEAQLEKSRLLSDRFSAERPKGSFSTLEIQRTEQGDSAMYLCASSSEAYGYTFGSGTRLTVV.

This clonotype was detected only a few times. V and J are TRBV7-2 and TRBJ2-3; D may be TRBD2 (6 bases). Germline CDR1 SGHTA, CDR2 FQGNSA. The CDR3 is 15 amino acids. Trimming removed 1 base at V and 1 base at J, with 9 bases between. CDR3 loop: CASSLGRRGTDTQYF. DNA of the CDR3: TGTGCCAGCAGCTTAGGGAGGAGGGGCACAGATACGCAGTATTTT.